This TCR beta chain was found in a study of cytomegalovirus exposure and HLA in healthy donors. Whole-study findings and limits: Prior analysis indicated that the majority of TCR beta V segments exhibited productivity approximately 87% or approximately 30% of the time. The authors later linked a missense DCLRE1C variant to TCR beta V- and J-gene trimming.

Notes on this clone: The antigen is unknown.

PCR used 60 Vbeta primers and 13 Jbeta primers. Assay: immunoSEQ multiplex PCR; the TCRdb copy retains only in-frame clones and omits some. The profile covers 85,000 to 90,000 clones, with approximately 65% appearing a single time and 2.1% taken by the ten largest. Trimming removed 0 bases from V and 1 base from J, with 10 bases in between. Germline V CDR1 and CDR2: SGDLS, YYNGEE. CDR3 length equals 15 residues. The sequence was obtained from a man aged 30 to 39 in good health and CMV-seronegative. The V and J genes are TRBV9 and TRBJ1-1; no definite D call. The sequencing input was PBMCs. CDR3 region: CASSVEAGKNTEAFF. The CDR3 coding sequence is TGTGCCAGCAGCGTAGAAGCCGGGAAGAACACTGAAGCTTTCTTT.